The rows below give T cell receptor beta chains drawn from one sample of a study of response to subunit inactivated influenza vaccine. TCRdb itself ran the RT-PCR reads through MiXCR, one entry per CDR3 protein. The profile shows hundreds of thousands of distinct CDR3 sequences, around 13% of them singletons. The starting material was PBMCs from blood, obtained 14 days before vaccination. The receptor source for this set is a man aged 45-65 years who received an inactivated influenza vaccine. Both conserved end residues are part of each CDR3. Each record gives: D gene, V gene, J gene, CDR3 protein. A D gene is named only where the DNA matches it firmly.

d_call: -
v_call: TRBV27
j_call: TRBJ2-2
cdr3_aa: CASSLVSRGTGELFF

d_call: -
v_call: TRBV14
j_call: TRBJ2-3
cdr3_aa: CASSQDMSDTQYF

d_call: TRBD1
v_call: TRBV5-1
j_call: TRBJ1-6
cdr3_aa: CASSLETGDSPLHF

d_call: -
v_call: TRBV5-1
j_call: TRBJ1-3
cdr3_aa: CASSSMDVSSGNTIYF

d_call: -
v_call: TRBV12-3/TRBV12-4
j_call: TRBJ2-7
cdr3_aa: CASSPGGGSGYEQYF

d_call: TRBD2
v_call: TRBV6-1
j_call: TRBJ2-1
cdr3_aa: CASRTGTSVYNEQFF

d_call: TRBD1
v_call: TRBV20-1
j_call: TRBJ1-1
cdr3_aa: CSARGQPGQGTEAFF

d_call: -
v_call: TRBV20-1
j_call: TRBJ1-2
cdr3_aa: CSAPGRGGGYTF

d_call: TRBD2
v_call: TRBV29-1
j_call: TRBJ2-1
cdr3_aa: CSVERLAGANEQFF

d_call: TRBD2
v_call: TRBV5-1
j_call: TRBJ2-1
cdr3_aa: CASSTSGGTYNEQFF

d_call: -
v_call: TRBV2
j_call: TRBJ2-4
cdr3_aa: CATQGGVPIQYF

d_call: -
v_call: TRBV7-9
j_call: TRBJ2-3
cdr3_aa: CASGSSTDTQYF

d_call: -
v_call: TRBV4-2
j_call: TRBJ1-1
cdr3_aa: CASSQGSGVGAFF

d_call: TRBD1
v_call: TRBV29-1
j_call: TRBJ2-2
cdr3_aa: CSVEDPGGGFGELFF

d_call: TRBD2
v_call: TRBV5-1
j_call: TRBJ2-5
cdr3_aa: CASSSGTSGVETQYF

d_call: TRBD1
v_call: TRBV29-1
j_call: TRBJ2-1
cdr3_aa: CSVETGGTVGEQFF

d_call: TRBD2
v_call: TRBV6-5
j_call: TRBJ2-7
cdr3_aa: CASSYSSAGLPYEQYF

d_call: TRBD2
v_call: TRBV20-1
j_call: TRBJ2-7
cdr3_aa: CSARDAMREFSYEQYF

d_call: -
v_call: TRBV18
j_call: TRBJ2-5
cdr3_aa: CASSPPNSAEETQYF

d_call: -
v_call: TRBV12-3/TRBV12-4
j_call: TRBJ2-1
cdr3_aa: CAITSLSGVNEQFF

d_call: TRBD1
v_call: TRBV5-1
j_call: TRBJ2-2
cdr3_aa: CASSLLGQPPGELFF

d_call: TRBD1
v_call: TRBV6-1
j_call: TRBJ1-1
cdr3_aa: CASLRTGNTEAFF

d_call: -
v_call: TRBV7-8
j_call: TRBJ2-5
cdr3_aa: CASSLGSGDQETQYF

d_call: TRBD2
v_call: TRBV10-3
j_call: TRBJ2-2
cdr3_aa: CAIKTSGRANTGELFF

d_call: TRBD1
v_call: TRBV4-3
j_call: TRBJ2-1
cdr3_aa: CASSQDRTGFLNEQFF

d_call: -
v_call: TRBV9
j_call: TRBJ2-2
cdr3_aa: CASSALGTRRGTGELFF

d_call: -
v_call: TRBV25-1
j_call: TRBJ2-5
cdr3_aa: CASSESMGFVRETQYF

d_call: -
v_call: TRBV4-1
j_call: TRBJ2-1
cdr3_aa: CASSQGVHRSYNEQFF

d_call: -
v_call: TRBV20-1
j_call: TRBJ1-1
cdr3_aa: CSARAGKNTEAFF

d_call: -
v_call: TRBV4-1
j_call: TRBJ2-1
cdr3_aa: CASSQDWMRRGGNEQFF

d_call: -
v_call: TRBV5-6
j_call: TRBJ2-5
cdr3_aa: CASSLGMYQETQYF

d_call: TRBD1
v_call: TRBV20-1
j_call: TRBJ2-6
cdr3_aa: CSANYRGSGANVLTF

d_call: -
v_call: TRBV29-1
j_call: TRBJ2-7
cdr3_aa: CSVSWWTYLSYEQYF

d_call: -
v_call: TRBV6-2/TRBV6-3
j_call: TRBJ2-2
cdr3_aa: CASSFGQGGPGELFF

d_call: -
v_call: TRBV14
j_call: TRBJ2-3
cdr3_aa: CASSQFNGHRDSTDTQYF

d_call: TRBD2
v_call: TRBV12-3/TRBV12-4
j_call: TRBJ2-1
cdr3_aa: CASSALAHEQFF

d_call: -
v_call: TRBV7-8
j_call: TRBJ2-3
cdr3_aa: CASTSWGREDTQYF

d_call: -
v_call: TRBV28
j_call: TRBJ2-3
cdr3_aa: CASSFRAAPDTQYF

d_call: -
v_call: TRBV20-1
j_call: TRBJ2-3
cdr3_aa: CSAPPLTSDTQYF

d_call: -
v_call: TRBV10-3
j_call: TRBJ2-7
cdr3_aa: CAISDSGEFGYEQYF

d_call: -
v_call: TRBV28
j_call: TRBJ1-5
cdr3_aa: CASSWGRGGSNQPQHF

d_call: TRBD2
v_call: TRBV6-1
j_call: TRBJ2-4
cdr3_aa: CASTGIGGGNIQYF

d_call: -
v_call: TRBV7-8
j_call: TRBJ2-1
cdr3_aa: CASTTVISSYNEQFF

d_call: TRBD2
v_call: TRBV5-1
j_call: TRBJ2-7
cdr3_aa: CASSLTSGSHEQYF

d_call: -
v_call: TRBV20-1
j_call: TRBJ1-1
cdr3_aa: CSATRGNTEAFF

d_call: TRBD1
v_call: TRBV6-5
j_call: TRBJ1-4
cdr3_aa: CASSYEYRGEKLFF

d_call: -
v_call: TRBV15
j_call: TRBJ1-2
cdr3_aa: CATSRVRRSLGYGYTF

d_call: -
v_call: TRBV28
j_call: TRBJ2-5
cdr3_aa: CASSLTAALTAQYF

d_call: -
v_call: TRBV6-1
j_call: TRBJ2-3
cdr3_aa: CASSEAGRTTDTQYF

d_call: -
v_call: TRBV6-2/TRBV6-3
j_call: TRBJ2-2
cdr3_aa: CASRSGFGELFF

d_call: TRBD2
v_call: TRBV7-9
j_call: TRBJ2-3
cdr3_aa: CASSPLAGAMLDTQYF

d_call: TRBD1
v_call: TRBV20-1
j_call: TRBJ2-5
cdr3_aa: CSARAQTGVETQYF

d_call: -
v_call: TRBV5-1
j_call: TRBJ2-7
cdr3_aa: CASSLASRVGGIEQYF

d_call: -
v_call: TRBV2
j_call: TRBJ2-7
cdr3_aa: CASSEGQAPYEQYF

d_call: -
v_call: TRBV20-1
j_call: TRBJ1-5
cdr3_aa: CSARDGQFNQPQHF

d_call: -
v_call: TRBV29-1
j_call: TRBJ2-1
cdr3_aa: CSVANRLPGVNEQFF

d_call: TRBD1
v_call: TRBV23-1
j_call: TRBJ1-5
cdr3_aa: CASSLPGTGIQPQHF

d_call: -
v_call: TRBV7-9
j_call: TRBJ2-7
cdr3_aa: CASSLEGAEQYF

d_call: -
v_call: TRBV28
j_call: TRBJ1-2
cdr3_aa: CASSFSGLTNYGYTF